This T cell receptor (beta chain) was captured by sequencing in a study of blood T cell repertoires in COVID-19. Study-level information: Material from acute and convalescent COVID-19 was sourced from the United States, Italy and Spain. PBMCs, B-cell-depleted T cells, or T cells were the source of the cDNA or gDNA that made up the material.

Per the authors' pipeline: Amplification of reference gene primers provided the estimated nucleated cell counts. The table came from immunoSEQ multiplex PCR; TCRdb's copy has only in-frame clones and leaves some out. That table gives V, J and clone size, and the DNA gave D and trimming. The data contain around 55,000 clones, roughly 90% of them singletons. Germline CDR1 reads LNHDA; CDR2 reads SQIVND (reference sequence). CDR3 size: 15 residues. The J segment lost 5 bases and the V segment lost 5 bases, leaving 10 bases of the junction unmatched. This TCR derives from a man in his sixties with active COVID-19. Sequenced input: peripheral blood. The rearrangement uses TRBV19 and TRBJ2-5; TRBD1 matches 8 bases. CDR3 sequence: CASSLRDRSSETQYF. In DNA form, the CDR3 reads TGTGCCAGTAGTCTCCGGGACAGGTCTTCGGAGACCCAGTACTTC.